A selection of T cell receptor beta chains follows, all from one sample in a study of blood T cell repertoires in COVID-19. Sequencing used immunoSEQ multiplex PCR; TCRdb keeps in-frame clones, though not all of them. The data hold 120,000 to 150,000 clones, with roughly three quarters observed a single time. The material sequenced was peripheral blood. The receptors derive from a man aged 55 to 70 with acute or convalescent COVID-19. Both conserved end residues are part of each CDR3. The D gene is left open where the match is weak. Clone size appears in some rows only: once, few, many, or a class for an expanded clone.

clone_size	d_call	v_call	j_call	cdr3_nt	cdr3_aa
-	TRBD2	TRBV28	TRBJ2-7	TGTGCCAGCACCTGGGGGGGTTCCTACGAGCAGTACTTC	CASTWGGSYEQYF
-	TRBD1	TRBV27	TRBJ1-2	TGTGCCAGCAGTTTATCGAGGCAGGGGGGCGGCTACACCTTC	CASSLSRQGGGYTF
-	TRBD2	TRBV24-1	TRBJ2-1	TGTGCCACCAGTGACCATGGACTAGAGAATGAGCAGTTCTTC	CATSDHGLENEQFF
-	TRBD2	TRBV6-5	TRBJ2-7	TGTGCCAGCAGTCTACAGGGACTAGCAACCTACGAGCAGTACTTC	CASSLQGLATYEQYF
-	TRBD2	TRBV3-1/TRBV3-2	TRBJ2-1	TGTGCCAGCAGCCGATCCGAGGCGGGAGGGCCCCACAATGAGCAGTTCTTC	CASSRSEAGGPHNEQFF
-	TRBD1	TRBV5-1	TRBJ2-1	TGCGCCAGCAGCCGAGGACAGGACAATGAGCAGTTCTTC	CASSRGQDNEQFF
-	-	TRBV24-1	TRBJ2-2	TGTGCCACCATAGGGGACACCGGGGAGCTGTTTTTT	CATIGDTGELFF
-	TRBD1	TRBV11-3	TRBJ2-5	TGTGCCAGCAGCCCCCGGACAGGAGGCACTGGAGAGACCCAGTACTTC	CASSPRTGGTGETQYF
-	TRBD1	TRBV29-1	TRBJ1-2	TGCAGCGCCCGACCCCTGGACAGGGTACTTTCTGATGGCTACACCTTC	CSARPLDRVLSDGYTF
-	-	TRBV14	TRBJ2-1	TGTGCCAGCAGCCAAGTGTCAGGCTTGAAGCAGTTCTTC	CASSQVSGLKQFF
-	-	TRBV5-1	TRBJ2-5	TGCGCCAGCAGCTTGGACGGCGGAGGGGCTGGTGGAAAAGAATACTTC	CASSLDGGGAGGKEYF
-	TRBD1	TRBV7-9	TRBJ1-6	TGTGCCAGCAGCTTTGGACAGGGTAATTCACCCCTCCACTTT	CASSFGQGNSPLHF
few	TRBD1	TRBV30	TRBJ1-1	TGTGCCTGGAGCCGAGGGACAGCCTACACTGAAGCTTTCTTT	CAWSRGTAYTEAFF
-	-	TRBV28	TRBJ2-5	TGTGCCAGCAGTTTACCCGGGAAAGAGACCCAGTACTTC	CASSLPGKETQYF
-	TRBD1	TRBV6-5	TRBJ2-7	TGTGCCAGCAGTTACGCCGGGACAGGACTCTTCTACGAGCAGTACTTC	CASSYAGTGLFYEQYF
-	TRBD1	TRBV24-1	TRBJ1-2	TGTGCCACCGGGACAGAATATGGCTACACCTTC	CATGTEYGYTF
-	TRBD1	TRBV13	TRBJ2-7	TGTGCCAGCAGCTTAGGCGGGGGGACAGGGACCTACGAGCAGTACTTC	CASSLGGGTGTYEQYF
-	-	TRBV9	TRBJ1-4	TGTGCCAGCAGCGAAACCCCGACAGGCCCGAATGAAAAACTGTTTTTT	CASSETPTGPNEKLFF
-	-	TRBV27	TRBJ2-1	TGTGCCAGCAGTTTGGAGCGGTTAAGCTCCTACAATGAGCAGTTCTTC	CASSLERLSSYNEQFF
-	-	TRBV28	TRBJ1-6	TGTGCCAGCAGAGGGATAGGGGCCGATCTCGCACCCCTCCACTTT	CASRGIGADLAPLHF
few	-	TRBV3-1/TRBV3-2	TRBJ2-3	TGTGCCAGCAGCAAAGGGACTGGATCTAGCACAGATACGCAGTATTTT	CASSKGTGSSTDTQYF
-	-	TRBV3-1/TRBV3-2	TRBJ1-4	TGTGCCAGCAGCCAAGGGTTGACAGAAAAACTGTTTTTT	CASSQGLTEKLFF
-	-	TRBV5-8	TRBJ1-2	TGTGCCAGCAGCCCGCGTGGACAGTCAAAAGGCTATGGCTACACCTTC	CASSPRGQSKGYGYTF
-	-	TRBV5-5	TRBJ1-4	TGTGCCAGCAGCTTATCGACTGAGGAAAAACTGTTTTTT	CASSLSTEEKLFF
-	TRBD1	TRBV5-4	TRBJ1-1	TGTGCCAGCAGCCCGGGACAGGGGGAATGGAGCACTGAAGCTTTCTTT	CASSPGQGEWSTEAFF
-	TRBD1	TRBV7-8	TRBJ1-2	TGTGCCAGCAGCCCAGGGGTTGTGGGGGACAGGTGGGGCTACACCTTC	CASSPGVVGDRWGYTF
-	-	TRBV5-1	TRBJ2-7	TGCGCCAGCAGCTTGTACGGGTTCGACGAGCAGTACTTC	CASSLYGFDEQYF
-	TRBD1	TRBV25-1	TRBJ2-2	TGTGCCAGCAGTTGGACAGGGCGAAGGACCGGGGAGCTGTTTTTT	CASSWTGRRTGELFF
-	-	TRBV5-4	TRBJ2-2	TGTGCCAGCAGCCGACAGAGTCAGGAGGGGGAGCTGTTTTTT	CASSRQSQEGELFF
-	TRBD2	TRBV7-2	TRBJ2-1	TGTGCCAGCAGCTTCTCCGGGACTAGCTACAATGAGCAGTTCTTC	CASSFSGTSYNEQFF
-	TRBD1	TRBV2	TRBJ2-5	TGTGCCATGGACAGGGGGCCCGGCCAAGAGACCCAGTACTTC	CAMDRGPGQETQYF
-	TRBD2	TRBV5-8	TRBJ2-1	TGTGCCAGCAGCTTGGCACTAGCGGGACCCTACAATGAGCAGTTCTTC	CASSLALAGPYNEQFF
-	TRBD1	TRBV10-2	TRBJ1-2	TGCGCCAGCAGCGGTACAGGGGGCAGCTATGGCTACACCTTC	CASSGTGGSYGYTF
-	TRBD1	TRBV11-2	TRBJ1-6	TGTGCCAGCAGTAGGGACAGAGATTCACCCCTCCACTTT	CASSRDRDSPLHF
-	TRBD2	TRBV30	TRBJ2-7	TGTGCCTGGAGTGTCCGGCGGGCGGGAGGAGGTGATCCCTCCTCCTACGAGCAGTACTTC	CAWSVRRAGGGDPSSYEQYF
once	-	TRBV5-1	TRBJ2-2	TGCGCCAGCAGCTTGGGTAGCGTCACCGGGGAGCTGTTTTTT	CASSLGSVTGELFF
once	-	TRBV9	TRBJ1-1	TGTGCCAGCAGCGTAGCTAGAGGGAACACTGAAGCTTTCTTT	CASSVARGNTEAFF
few	-	TRBV28	TRBJ1-5	TGTGCCAGCGGGCGGACAGTTAGCAATCAGCCCCAGCATTTT	CASGRTVSNQPQHF
-	TRBD2	TRBV4-2	TRBJ2-5	TGTGCCAGCAGCCAAAGACTAGCGGGAGGGGAGACCCAGTACTTC	CASSQRLAGGETQYF
-	TRBD1	TRBV29-1	TRBJ2-7	TGCAGCGTAGTATTCCATTTAACAGGGGCCCCCTCCTACGAGCAGTACTTC	CSVVFHLTGAPSYEQYF
-	-	TRBV27	TRBJ2-7	TGTGCCAGCCCCGACCCCAGACAGTCCCCATACGAGCAGTACTTC	CASPDPRQSPYEQYF
once	TRBD2	TRBV6-1	TRBJ2-7	TGTGCCAGCAGTGAAGCGCTTGGGGTAGCGGGAGCGTACGAGCAGTACTTC	CASSEALGVAGAYEQYF